This paragraph reports one T cell receptor (beta chain). The data derive from a study of control samples from healthy donors and cancer patients. The CDR3 loop spans 14 amino acids. Per the germline V gene, CDR1 is KGHSH and CDR2 is LQKENI. Trimming took 5 bases from V and 0 from J, leaving 10 bases between them. Libraries were prepared by immunoSEQ multiplex PCR; TCRdb keeps only in-frame clonotypes and omits some of them. The sample comprises some 98,000 clones, around 84% of which are singletons, and approximately 38% rests with the top ten. Input material: PBMCs. This chain links TRBV18 with TRBJ1-1; no definite D call. The clonotype originates from a man aged 70-80 years with lung cancer. CDR3 bases: TGTGCCAGCTCAGACGGAGGAGTGAACACTGAAGCTTTCTTT. This codes for CASSDGGVNTEAFF.